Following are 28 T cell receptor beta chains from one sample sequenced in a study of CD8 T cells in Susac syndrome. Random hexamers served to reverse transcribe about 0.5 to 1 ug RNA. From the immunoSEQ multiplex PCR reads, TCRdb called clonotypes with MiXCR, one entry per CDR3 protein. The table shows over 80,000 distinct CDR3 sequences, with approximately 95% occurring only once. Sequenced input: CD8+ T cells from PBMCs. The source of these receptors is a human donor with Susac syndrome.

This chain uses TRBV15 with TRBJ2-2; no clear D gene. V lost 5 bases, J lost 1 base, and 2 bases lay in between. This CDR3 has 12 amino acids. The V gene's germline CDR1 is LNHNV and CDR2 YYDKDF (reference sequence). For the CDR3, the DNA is TGTGCCACCAGCCGGAACACCGGGGAGCTGTTTTTT. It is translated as CATSRNTGELFF.

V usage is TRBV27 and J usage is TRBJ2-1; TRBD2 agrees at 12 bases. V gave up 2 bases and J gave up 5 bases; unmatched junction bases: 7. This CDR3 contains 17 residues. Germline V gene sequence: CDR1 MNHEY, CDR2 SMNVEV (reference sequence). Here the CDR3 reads CASSLQLLAGGNNEQFF. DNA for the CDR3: TGTGCCAGCAGTTTACAGTTACTAGCGGGAGGAAACAATGAGCAGTTCTTC.

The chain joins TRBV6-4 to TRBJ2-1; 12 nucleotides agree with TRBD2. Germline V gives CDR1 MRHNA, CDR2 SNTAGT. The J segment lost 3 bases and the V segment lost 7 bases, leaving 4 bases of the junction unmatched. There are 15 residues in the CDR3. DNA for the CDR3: TGTGCCAGCACCCAGACTAGCGGGGGCTACAATGAGCAGTTCTTC. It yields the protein CASTQTSGGYNEQFF.

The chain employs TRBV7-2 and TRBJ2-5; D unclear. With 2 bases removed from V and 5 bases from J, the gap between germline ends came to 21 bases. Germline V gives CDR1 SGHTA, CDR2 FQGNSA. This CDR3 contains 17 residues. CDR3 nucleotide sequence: TGTGCCAGCAGCTTATCGTTGGCCTCCGCCGCTTGGGAGACCCAGTACTTC. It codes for CASSLSLASAAWETQYF.

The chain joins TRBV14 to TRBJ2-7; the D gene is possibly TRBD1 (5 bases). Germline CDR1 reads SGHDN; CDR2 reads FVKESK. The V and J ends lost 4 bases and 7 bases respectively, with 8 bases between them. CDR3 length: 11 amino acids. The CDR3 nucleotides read TGTGCCAGCAGCCCCGGACAAGAGCAGTACTTC. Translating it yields CASSPGQEQYF. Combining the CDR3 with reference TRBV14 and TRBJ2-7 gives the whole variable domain EAGVTQFPSHSVIEKGQTVTLRCDPISGHDNLYWYRRVMGKEIKFLLHFVKESKQDESGMPNNRFLAERTGGTYSTLKVQPAELEDSGVYFCASSPGQEQYFGPGTRLTVT.

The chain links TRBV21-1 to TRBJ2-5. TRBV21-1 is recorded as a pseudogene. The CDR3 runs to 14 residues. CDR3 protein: CASSINRMRETQYF. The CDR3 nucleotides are TGTGCCAGCAGCATAAATAGGATGCGTGAGACCCAGTACTTC.

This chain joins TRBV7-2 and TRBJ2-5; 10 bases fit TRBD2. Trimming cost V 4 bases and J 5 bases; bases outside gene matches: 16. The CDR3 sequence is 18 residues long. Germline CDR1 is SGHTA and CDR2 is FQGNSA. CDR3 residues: CASSYSLTLAGEWETQYF. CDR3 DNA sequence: TGTGCCAGCAGCTATAGCCTAACCCTAGCGGGAGAGTGGGAGACCCAGTACTTC.

The CDR3 is CAWSVYGNQPQHF. The CDR3, as DNA: TGTGCCTGGAGTGTATACGGCAATCAGCCCCAGCATTTT. The genes are TRBV30 and TRBJ1-5; D remains ambiguous. V lost 0 bases to trimming and J lost 2 bases, with 5 bases between them. The CDR3 runs to 13 residues. In germline, CDR1 is GTSNPN, CDR2 SVGIG (reference sequence).

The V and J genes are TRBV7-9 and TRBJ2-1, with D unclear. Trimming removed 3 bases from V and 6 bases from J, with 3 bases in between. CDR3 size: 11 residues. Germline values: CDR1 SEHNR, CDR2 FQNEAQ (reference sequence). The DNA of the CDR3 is TGTGCCAGCAGCTTCGTCAATGAGCAGTTCTTC. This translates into CASSFVNEQFF.

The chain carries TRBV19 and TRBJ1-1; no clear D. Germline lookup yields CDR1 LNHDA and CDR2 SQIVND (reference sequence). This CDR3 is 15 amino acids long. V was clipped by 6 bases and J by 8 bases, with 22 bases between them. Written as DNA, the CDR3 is TGTGCCAGTAGCCAAAAGTTAGGCACGTTTCGAGAAGCTTTCTTT. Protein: CASSQKLGTFREAFF.

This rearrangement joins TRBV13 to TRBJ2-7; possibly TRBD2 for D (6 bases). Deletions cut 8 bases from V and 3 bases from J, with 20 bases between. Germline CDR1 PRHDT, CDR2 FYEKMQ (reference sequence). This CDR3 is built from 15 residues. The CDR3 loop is CASCLGRDSLYEQYF. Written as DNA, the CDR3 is TGTGCCAGCTGTCTTGGGCGGGACTCGCTCTACGAGCAGTACTTC.

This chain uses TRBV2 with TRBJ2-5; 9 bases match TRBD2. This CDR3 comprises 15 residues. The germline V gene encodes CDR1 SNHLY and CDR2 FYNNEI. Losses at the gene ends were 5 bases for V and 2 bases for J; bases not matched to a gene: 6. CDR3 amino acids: CASSHTTSGQETQYF. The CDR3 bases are TGTGCCAGCAGTCATACGACTAGCGGACAAGAGACCCAGTACTTC. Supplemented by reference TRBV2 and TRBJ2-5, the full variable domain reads EPEVTQTPSHQVTQMGQEVILRCVPISNHLYFYWYRQILGQKVEFLVSFYNNEISEKSEIFDDQFSVERPDGSNFTLKIRSTKLEDSAMYFCASSHTTSGQETQYFGPGTRLLVL.

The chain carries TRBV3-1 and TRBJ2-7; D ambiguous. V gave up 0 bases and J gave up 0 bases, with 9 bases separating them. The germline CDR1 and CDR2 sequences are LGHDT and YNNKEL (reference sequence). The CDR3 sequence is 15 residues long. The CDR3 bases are TGTGCCAGCAGCCAAGATGGTAGTCCCTCCTACGAGCAGTACTTC. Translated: CASSQDGSPSYEQYF.

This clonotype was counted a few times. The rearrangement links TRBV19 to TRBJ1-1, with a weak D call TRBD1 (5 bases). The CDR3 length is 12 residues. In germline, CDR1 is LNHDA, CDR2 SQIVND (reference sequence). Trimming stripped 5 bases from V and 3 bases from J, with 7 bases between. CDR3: CASSQGDTEAFF. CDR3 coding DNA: TGTGCCAGTAGTCAAGGGGACACTGAAGCTTTCTTT. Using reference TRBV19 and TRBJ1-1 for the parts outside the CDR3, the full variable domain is DGGITQSPKYLFRKEGQNVTLSCEQNLNHDAMYWYRQDPGQGLRLIYYSQIVNDFQKGDIAEGYSVSREKKESFPLTVTSAQKNPTAFYLCASSQGDTEAFFGQGTRLTVV.

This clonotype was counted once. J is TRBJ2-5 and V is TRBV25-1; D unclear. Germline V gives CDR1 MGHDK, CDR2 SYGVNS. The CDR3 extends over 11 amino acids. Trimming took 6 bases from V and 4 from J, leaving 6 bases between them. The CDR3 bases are TGTGCCAGCAGACTCGGAGAGACCCAGTACTTC. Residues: CASRLGETQYF.

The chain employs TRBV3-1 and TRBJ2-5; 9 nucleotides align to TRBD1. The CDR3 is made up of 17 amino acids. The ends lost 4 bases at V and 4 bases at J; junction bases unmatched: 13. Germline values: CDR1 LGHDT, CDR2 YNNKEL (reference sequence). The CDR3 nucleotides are TGTGCCAGCAGCCCTCACCCGGGACAGGGTGTTATAGAGACCCAGTACTTC. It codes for CASSPHPGQGVIETQYF.

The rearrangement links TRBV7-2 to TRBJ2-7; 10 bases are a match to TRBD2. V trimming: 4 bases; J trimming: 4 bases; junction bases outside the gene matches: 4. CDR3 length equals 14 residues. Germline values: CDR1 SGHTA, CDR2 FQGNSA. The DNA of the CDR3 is TGTGCCAGCAGCTATTTACTAGCGGGGTACGAGCAGTACTTC. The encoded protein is CASSYLLAGYEQYF.

The CDR3 DNA sequence: TGTGCCAGCTCACCAGTGGAAGAGACCCAGTACTTC. Translating it yields CASSPVEETQYF. This chain links TRBV18 with TRBJ2-5; D call uncertain. V lost 2 bases and J 3 bases, leaving 4 bases between the germline ends. Germline CDR1 is KGHSH and CDR2 is LQKENI. The CDR3 contains 12 residues.

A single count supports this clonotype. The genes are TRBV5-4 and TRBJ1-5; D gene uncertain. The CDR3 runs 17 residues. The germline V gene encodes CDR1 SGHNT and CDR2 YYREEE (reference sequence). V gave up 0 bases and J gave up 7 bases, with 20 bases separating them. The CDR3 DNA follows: TGTGCCAGCAGCTTGGGCCCCGAGGCCGGCTTGGGCCAGCCCCAGCATTTT. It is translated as CASSLGPEAGLGQPQHF.

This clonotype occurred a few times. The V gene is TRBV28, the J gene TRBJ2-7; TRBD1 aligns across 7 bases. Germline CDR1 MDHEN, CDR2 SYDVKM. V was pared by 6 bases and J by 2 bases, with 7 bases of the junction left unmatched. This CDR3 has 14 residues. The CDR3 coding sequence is TGTGCCAGCAGCCCTCGAGACAGGGCCTACGAGCAGTACTTC. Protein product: CASSPRDRAYEQYF.

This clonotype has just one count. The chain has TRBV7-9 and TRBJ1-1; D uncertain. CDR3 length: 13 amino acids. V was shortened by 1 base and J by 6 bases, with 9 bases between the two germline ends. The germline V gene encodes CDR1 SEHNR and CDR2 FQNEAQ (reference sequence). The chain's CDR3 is CASSLGTGPEAFF. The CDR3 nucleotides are TGTGCCAGCAGCTTAGGCACCGGCCCTGAAGCTTTCTTT.

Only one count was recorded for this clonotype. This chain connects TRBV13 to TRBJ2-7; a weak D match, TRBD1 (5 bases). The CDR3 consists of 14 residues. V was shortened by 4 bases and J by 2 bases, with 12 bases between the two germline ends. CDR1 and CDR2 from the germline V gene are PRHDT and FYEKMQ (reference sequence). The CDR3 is CASSSTGYPYEQYF. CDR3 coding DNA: TGTGCCAGCAGCTCAACAGGTTATCCCTACGAGCAGTACTTC.

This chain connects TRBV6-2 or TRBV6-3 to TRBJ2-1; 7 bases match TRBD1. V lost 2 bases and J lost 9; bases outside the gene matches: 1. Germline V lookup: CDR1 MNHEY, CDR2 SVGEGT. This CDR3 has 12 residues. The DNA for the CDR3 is TGTGCCAGCAGTTACGGACAGGTTGAGCAGTTCTTC. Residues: CASSYGQVEQFF.

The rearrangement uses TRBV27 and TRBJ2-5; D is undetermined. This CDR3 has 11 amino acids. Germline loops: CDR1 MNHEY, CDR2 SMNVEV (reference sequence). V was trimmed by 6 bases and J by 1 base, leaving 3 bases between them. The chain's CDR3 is CASRSQETQYF. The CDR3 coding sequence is TGTGCCAGCAGAAGCCAAGAGACCCAGTACTTC.

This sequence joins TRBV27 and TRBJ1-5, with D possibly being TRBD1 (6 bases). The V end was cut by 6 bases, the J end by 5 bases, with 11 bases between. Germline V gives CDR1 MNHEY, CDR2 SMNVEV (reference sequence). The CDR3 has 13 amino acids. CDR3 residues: CASSLQGHQPQHF. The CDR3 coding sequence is TGTGCCAGCAGCTTACAGGGACATCAGCCCCAGCATTTT.

The CDR3 DNA is TGTGCCGGTAGGACTTACAATGAGCAGTTCTTC. This codes for CAGRTYNEQFF. This chain connects TRBV6-6 to TRBJ2-1; D possibly corresponds to TRBD2 (5 bases). This CDR3 comprises 11 residues. Trimming removed 11 bases at V and 4 bases at J, with 9 bases between. Germline CDR1 and CDR2: MNHNY and SVGAGI (reference sequence).

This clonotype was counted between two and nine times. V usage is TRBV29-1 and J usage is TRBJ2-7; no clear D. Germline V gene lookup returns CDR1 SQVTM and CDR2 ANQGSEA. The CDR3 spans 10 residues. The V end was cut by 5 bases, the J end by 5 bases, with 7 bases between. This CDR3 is CSVFSDEQYF. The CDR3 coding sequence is TGCAGCGTTTTTTCCGACGAGCAGTACTTC.

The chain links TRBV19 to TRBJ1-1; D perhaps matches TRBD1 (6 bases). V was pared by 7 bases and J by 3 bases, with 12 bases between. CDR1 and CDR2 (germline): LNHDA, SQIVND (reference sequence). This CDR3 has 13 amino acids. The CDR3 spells CASILTGDTEAFF. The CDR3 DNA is TGTGCCAGTATCCTGACAGGCGACACTGAAGCTTTCTTT.